The rows below give T cell receptor beta chains drawn from one sample of a study of graft-versus-host responses after intestinal transplantation. Data came from immunoSEQ multiplex PCR; TCRdb stores just in-frame clones and leaves some out. This sample has more than 5,500 clones, with about 32% found just once. The input for sequencing was alloreactive CD8+ T cells from a mixed lymphocyte reaction culture, taken before intestinal transplant. The receptors here all came from a human patient who received an intestinal transplant. Both conserved end residues are part of each CDR3. D genes are given only for firm matches. Only part of the rows carry a size: once, few, many, or a class if the clone is expanded.

abundance | j_gene | d_gene | v_gene | CDR3nt | CDR3aa
few | TRBJ1-4 | - | TRBV13 | TGTGCCAGCAGCGCCAGGGGTGGGGGTGAAAAACTGTTTTTT | CASSARGGGEKLFF
few | TRBJ2-7 | TRBD2 | TRBV4-1 | TGCGCCAGCAGCCAAGATAGGCTAGCGGGGGCCTACGAGCAGTACTTC | CASSQDRLAGAYEQYF
- | TRBJ2-1 | - | TRBV28 | TGTGCCAGCAGTTTCCAAGCACGCAATGAGCAGTTCTTC | CASSFQARNEQFF
medium-sized | TRBJ2-2 | - | TRBV7-9 | TGTGCGGACAGCGGAAAAACGAACACCGGGGAGCTGTTTTTT | CADSGKTNTGELFF
few | TRBJ1-4 | TRBD1 | TRBV28 | TGTGCCAGCAGTTTACCCCGGGACAGGGTTAATGAAAAACTGTTTTTT | CASSLPRDRVNEKLFF
few | TRBJ2-3 | TRBD2 | TRBV4-1 | TGCGCCAGCAGCCAAGATATCCTAGCGGGGGGACTTCTGACTAGCACAGATACGCAGTATTTT | CASSQDILAGGLLTSTDTQYF
- | TRBJ1-2 | TRBD1 | TRBV4-1 | TGCGCCAGCAGCCAAGATCGGGGACAGGGGCCTCTTAACTATGGCTACACCTTC | CASSQDRGQGPLNYGYTF
- | TRBJ2-7 | - | TRBV10-3 | TGTGCCATCAGTGAGGGTGCAGCCTACGAGCAGTACTTC | CAISEGAAYEQYF
- | TRBJ1-2 | - | TRBV4-1 | TGCGCCAGCAGCCAAAGTTTTGAGGGACTCTTGGGAGAACGCTACACCTTC | CASSQSFEGLLGERYTF
- | TRBJ1-2 | - | TRBV18 | TGTGCCAGCTCACCTCGCCCCCGGGGTGGCTACACCTTC | CASSPRPRGGYTF
few | TRBJ2-7 | TRBD2 | TRBV7-9 | TGTGCCAGCAGCCCACGACTAGCGGGAGAGAGCTCCTACGAGCAGTACTTC | CASSPRLAGESSYEQYF
- | TRBJ2-3 | TRBD1 | TRBV27 | TGTGCCAGCCGGACTCGGACAGGGAGCACAGATACGCAGTATTTT | CASRTRTGSTDTQYF
few | TRBJ2-2 | TRBD2 | TRBV11-1 | TGTGCCAGCAGCCCCGGACTAGCGGGAGGTTACACCGGGGAGCTGTTTTTT | CASSPGLAGGYTGELFF
- | TRBJ2-1 | - | TRBV7-9 | TGTGCCAGCAGCTTAGTTATGGGGAGATACAATGAGCAGTTCTTC | CASSLVMGRYNEQFF
- | TRBJ1-2 | TRBD1 | TRBV10-3 | TGTGCCAGCAGTTACGTAGGACAGGGGGGCTATGGCTACACCTTC | CASSYVGQGGYGYTF
medium-sized | TRBJ1-5 | - | TRBV7-6 | TGTGCCAGCAGCTTAGCTGGGGGCTGGAGCAATCAGCCCCAGCATTTT | CASSLAGGWSNQPQHF
few | TRBJ1-1 | TRBD1 | TRBV30 | TGTGCCTGGAGTGTACGACAGGGTTACACTGAAGCTTTCTTT | CAWSVRQGYTEAFF
- | TRBJ1-5 | - | TRBV28 | TGTGGCTGGGGTTCCAGGGAATTTCAGCCCCAGCATTTT | CGWGSREFQPQHF
- | TRBJ1-1 | - | TRBV19 | TGTGCCAGTAGCCAGGAACGGGGGACTGAAGCTTTCTTT | CASSQERGTEAFF
medium-sized | TRBJ2-7 | TRBD2 | TRBV4-1 | TGCGCCAGCAGCCAAGCGACAGGGCCGGGACTAGCGTTCTACGAGCAGTACTTC | CASSQATGPGLAFYEQYF
- | TRBJ1-2 | - | TRBV19 | TGTGCCAGTAGTATCTGGACTCTCACGGATGGCTACACCTTC | CASSIWTLTDGYTF
- | TRBJ1-2 | - | TRBV29-1 | TGCAGCGTTGAAGCGTTTTATGGCTACACCTTC | CSVEAFYGYTF
- | TRBJ2-7 | TRBD2 | TRBV27 | TGTGCCAGCAGTTTAGCGGGAGTCCTCTACGAGCAGTACTTC | CASSLAGVLYEQYF
few | TRBJ2-7 | TRBD2 | TRBV6-4 | TGTGCCAGCAGTGTTATTAGCGGGTTTCCCTGGGAGCAGTACTTC | CASSVISGFPWEQYF
medium-sized | TRBJ2-7 | - | TRBV13 | TGTGCCAGCACCCCAGCGGGCCTGAGCTCCTACGAGCAGTACTTC | CASTPAGLSSYEQYF
medium-sized | TRBJ2-7 | - | TRBV27 | TGTGCCAGCAGTCTGGGCTCCGCCTACGAGCAGTACTTC | CASSLGSAYEQYF
few | TRBJ1-3 | - | TRBV2 | TGTGCCAGCAGTGTTGCGGCGTTCAGCTCTGGAAACACCATATATTTT | CASSVAAFSSGNTIYF
few | TRBJ2-7 | - | TRBV6-5 | TGTGCCAGCAGTTACTCGGAGGGGCACTCCTACGAGCAGTACTTC | CASSYSEGHSYEQYF
- | TRBJ2-1 | - | TRBV18 | TGTGCCAGCTCTTTTGTAAGGGACTTGTGGGGCAATGAGCAGTTCTTC | CASSFVRDLWGNEQFF
- | TRBJ2-1 | - | TRBV10-3 | TGTGCCATCAGGCGCAGGGTACCCTGTGAGCAGTTCTTC | CAIRRRVPCEQFF
- | TRBJ2-1 | - | TRBV7-9 | TGTGCCAGCAGCTCCATTAATCTCCCAGGCAATGAGCAGTTCTTC | CASSSINLPGNEQFF
- | TRBJ1-6 | TRBD1 | TRBV15 | TGTGCCACCAGCAGAACCCGGGACAGGGTGGATTCACCCCTCCACTTT | CATSRTRDRVDSPLHF
- | TRBJ2-7 | - | TRBV7-9 | TGTGCCAGCAGCTTTGGACAGCTCGGCTCCTACGAGCAGTACTTC | CASSFGQLGSYEQYF
- | TRBJ2-3 | - | TRBV10-3 | TGTGCCATCAGTGAGTCATGGGGAGGAACAGATACGCAGTATTTT | CAISESWGGTDTQYF
- | TRBJ2-3 | TRBD2 | TRBV28 | TGTGCCAGCAGTTCCCCCCTTTGGACTAGAAGAGATACGCAGTATTTT | CASSSPLWTRRDTQYF
- | TRBJ1-4 | - | TRBV18 | TGTGCCAGCTCACTTTCACGACCGACAAATGAAAAACTGTTTTTT | CASSLSRPTNEKLFF
- | TRBJ1-2 | TRBD1 | TRBV19 | TGTGCCAGTAGAGGACAGGGGGAGGTTCGGGGCTACACCTTC | CASRGQGEVRGYTF
- | TRBJ2-2 | TRBD1 | TRBV7-3 | TGTGCCAGCAGCGACCGACAGGGGGCAATTTCTGCCGGGGAGCTGTTTTTT | CASSDRQGAISAGELFF